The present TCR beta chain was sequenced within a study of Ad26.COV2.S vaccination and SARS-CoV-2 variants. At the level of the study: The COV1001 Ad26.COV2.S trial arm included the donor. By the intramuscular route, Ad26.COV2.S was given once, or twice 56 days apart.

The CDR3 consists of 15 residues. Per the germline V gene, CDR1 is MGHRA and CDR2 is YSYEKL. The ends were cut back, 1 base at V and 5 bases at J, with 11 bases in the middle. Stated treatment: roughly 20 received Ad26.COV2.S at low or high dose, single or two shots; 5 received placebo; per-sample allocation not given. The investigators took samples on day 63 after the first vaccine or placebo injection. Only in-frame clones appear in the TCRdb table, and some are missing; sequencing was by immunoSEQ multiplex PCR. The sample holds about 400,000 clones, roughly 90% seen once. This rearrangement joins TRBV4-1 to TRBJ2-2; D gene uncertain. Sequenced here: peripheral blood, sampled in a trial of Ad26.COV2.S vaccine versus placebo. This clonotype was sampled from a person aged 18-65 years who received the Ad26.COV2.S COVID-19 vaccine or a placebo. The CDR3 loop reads CASSQVVGFTGELFF. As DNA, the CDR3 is TGCGCCAGCAGCCAAGTGGTGGGGTTTACCGGGGAGCTGTTTTTT.